This TCR beta chain was sequenced in a study of Graves' ophthalmopathy and Graves' hyperthyroidism (dated 2018 in TCRdb). Some background on the complete study: Stable hyperthyroidism was defined as no progression to ophthalmopathy within 18 months of follow-up. The study used TCR beta repertoire signatures to distinguish Graves' ophthalmopathy from Graves' hyperthyroidism and to predict progression to ophthalmopathy. In total, 135 blood samples were TCR-sequenced: roughly 45 ophthalmopathy, 80 or so hyperthyroidism and about 17 hyperthyroidism-to-ophthalmopathy patients. To explore V-J signatures that distinguish ophthalmopathy from hyperthyroidism, a discovery set of about a hundred patients was enrolled, made up of some 41 with ophthalmopathy and 55 to 65 with stable hyperthyroidism. An independent validation cohort was composed of about 20 hyperthyroidism patients and some 16 patients who later progressed from hyperthyroidism to ophthalmopathy. In roughly six hyperthyroidism patients, the T-cell repertoire of thyroid tissue was compared with the T-cell repertoire of blood. Once sampling was done, hyperthyroidism patients were given methimazole at a starting dose of 30 mg daily, while ophthalmopathy patients were given high-dose intravenous methylprednisolone.

This clonotype was counted between two and nine times. Its recognized antigen is unknown. No quality values exist for individual bases; no much larger clone is one base distant. For repertoire sequencing, the TCR beta CDR3 regions were amplified from RNA transcripts. The first round of RT-PCR was done with HTBI primers and the Qiagen OneStep RT-PCR kit, and was followed by a second round of multiplex PCR, then size selection and purification. Libraries were sequenced paired-end with 100 bp reads on an Illumina HiSeq2000. The original methods were these. SOAPnuke was used to process the reads, removing any read that contained adapters or uncalled bases, had a mean Phred below 15, or lacked an exact match to the constant primer or identifier. COPE v1.2.5 was used to merge high-quality paired reads. Clonotypes were defined as unique nucleotide sequences and were aligned to IMGT TRB V, D and J references using MiTCR v1.1. The analysis was limited to V-J combinations with a frequency above 0.0001, which together covered just over 98% of the repertoires. For each V-J combination, a TCR clonal expansion and chaos score was defined as F50 clonal expansion divided by the chaos observed in the TCRdist matrix. Welch's t-statistics and random forest were used to narrow the features down to 10 to 15 V-J combinations, which were then fed into a naive Bayes classifier. The Morisita-Horn index was used to measure how similar the thyroid and blood repertoires were. TCRdb ran its own pipeline on the public reads, namely fastp trimming at Q25 and MiXCR clone calling, and kept in-frame beta chains. Records with the same CDR3 protein are collapsed into one entry carrying the most frequent genes and DNA. The V and J calls follow TCRdb's processing rather than the paper's. The sample yields about 550,000 distinct CDR3 sequences; under 40% were counted once. The ten largest clones represent about 4.2% of the sample.

The hyperthyroidism patients were 18 to 65 years old and newly diagnosed, with a disease duration of less than 2 months. Patients with other autoimmune diseases, uncontrolled infections, pregnancy or lactation were excluded. Clinical symptoms, serum thyroxine, TRAb, thyroid ultrasound and orbital computed tomography were used for diagnosis. Total RNA was extracted using Trizol reagent, and RNA quality was checked on an Agilent 2100 Bioanalyzer. Broader findings and caveats from the paper: In cross-validation, the 13-signature model distinguished ophthalmopathy from stable hyperthyroidism with approximately 90% sensitivity and about 81% specificity, while in the test set the corresponding values were approximately 80% and 75%. Most expanded thyroid clonotypes with frequency above 0.001 were also detected in blood, suggesting blood repertoires may reflect the thyroid immune response. In validation, the model predicted ophthalmopathy progression with about 71% sensitivity and approximately 78% specificity; some 13 predicted patients were CT-confirmed with GO in a median of approximately six months. Sample size was not predetermined statistically, and investigators were not blinded to group allocation.

CDR1 and CDR2 were assigned from the germline V gene (reference sequence) as SGHKS and YYEKEE. The CDR3, cysteine through phenylalanine, is 15 amino acids long. Just CDR3 DNA is preserved here, 45 bases in frame from base 1. V loses 4 bases of germline sequence and J loses 0 bases, and the interval between the two ends is 11 bases. The sequenced material came from peripheral blood or thyroid tissue (not recorded which). The sequence is built from TRBV5-5 and TRBJ1-5; the D gene is perhaps TRBD1, on 5 matching bases. The TCR sequence derives from an adult man with Graves' hyperthyroidism. The sequenced DNA is TGTGCCAGCAGCCTTGACAGCCTTAGCAATCAGCCCCAGCATTTT. The encoded protein is CASSLDSLSNQPQHF.